Detailed here is one TCR beta chain. Its matching antigen is unknown. These data are taken from a study of T cell responses to AZD1222 COVID-19 vaccine. General observations from the study: Donors skewed white British and female; clonal diversity was possibly underestimated. The study reported that nearly half of spike-specific TCRs target unmutated variant regions.

Method: immunoSEQ multiplex PCR; TCRdb's copy keeps in-frame clones and lacks some. The sample records some 140,000 clones, around nine tenths being singletons. The source is an adult in good health. Specimen: peripheral blood, collected on day 0 of AZD1222 vaccination.

CDR3 DNA sequence: TGTGCCAGCAGTTCCGGGGACACTGAAGCTTTCTTT. Residues: CASSSGDTEAFF. This chain uses TRBV6-5 with TRBJ1-1; D remains unclear. The CDR3 contains 12 residues. V was pared by 4 bases and J by 3 bases, with 6 bases between. Germline values: CDR1 MNHEY, CDR2 SVGAGI.